The rows below give T cell receptor beta chains drawn from one sample of a study of response to subunit inactivated influenza vaccine. Via MiXCR, TCRdb re-called the RT-PCR reads, giving one row per CDR3 protein. The sample yields about 780,000 distinct CDR3 sequences, roughly 20% seen once. The sequenced sample was PBMCs from blood, obtained 5 to 6 days after vaccination. These receptors were obtained from a man aged 45-65 years who received an inactivated influenza vaccine. The CDR3 runs from the conserved cysteine through the conserved F or W. A D gene is named only where the DNA matches it firmly. Rows may omit the clone size; those that give it use once, few, many or a size class.

v_call	d_call	j_call	clone_size	cdr3_nt	cdr3_aa
TRBV4-2	.	TRBJ1-5	.	TGTGCCAGCAGCCAAGAGGTCGAGCCGAATCAGCCCCAGCATTTT	CASSQEVEPNQPQHF
TRBV12-3/TRBV12-4	.	TRBJ1-2	.	TGTGCCAGCAGTGCACAACAGAGGGGCTATGGCTACACCTTC	CASSAQQRGYGYTF
TRBV4-3	TRBD1	TRBJ1-2	.	TGCGCCAGCAGCGCGGACAGGGATTATGGCTACACCTTC	CASSADRDYGYTF
TRBV2	.	TRBJ1-5	.	TGTGCCAGCAGTGTAATAGGGTATCAGCCCCAGCATTTT	CASSVIGYQPQHF
TRBV4-2	.	TRBJ2-7	.	TGTGCCAGCAGCCAACCGGGGTACGGGGTTTTCGAGCAGTACTTC	CASSQPGYGVFEQYF
TRBV20-1	TRBD2	TRBJ2-7	few	TGCAGTGCTGCGGGACTAGATTCCCACGCGCAGTACTTC	CSAAGLDSHAQYF
TRBV5-1	.	TRBJ2-3	.	TGCGCCAGCAGCCCCGAAGCGGCCTCAGATACGCAGTATTTT	CASSPEAASDTQYF
TRBV29-1	TRBD1	TRBJ2-3	few	TGCAGTTTTATGCTGGGACAGGGAAGTGATACGCAGTATTTT	CSFMLGQGSDTQYF
TRBV24-1	.	TRBJ2-1	.	TGTGCCACCAGTGATTTGCAGGCAGGGGTTAATGAGCAGTTCTTC	CATSDLQAGVNEQFF
TRBV20-1	.	TRBJ2-3	many	TGCAGTGCCAGCACGGGGGAAGCGGTGGTAGATACGCAGTATTTT	CSASTGEAVVDTQYF
TRBV20-1	TRBD2	TRBJ2-1	.	TGCAGTGCTAGAAAACTCGCTAGCGGGAGATACAATGAGCAGTTCTTC	CSARKLASGRYNEQFF
TRBV28	TRBD1	TRBJ1-6	few	TGTGCCAGCAGGGAGAGGGACAGGGGGAATTCACCCCTCCACTTT	CASRERDRGNSPLHF
TRBV4-1	.	TRBJ2-1	.	TGCGCCAGCAGCCTGATCTGGGGTGAGCAGTTCTTC	CASSLIWGEQFF
TRBV4-3	TRBD1	TRBJ2-7	.	TGCGCCAGCAGCTTTAGGTCCGGGACAGGGAACTACGAGCAGTACTTC	CASSFRSGTGNYEQYF
TRBV10-3	.	TRBJ2-2	.	TGTGCCGGAGGGAGTGGTAACACCGGGGAGCTGTTTTTT	CAGGSGNTGELFF
TRBV15	TRBD2	TRBJ2-3	few	TGTGCCACCAGCCCCCAGAGCGGGAGAAGGGCAGATACGCAGTATTTT	CATSPQSGRRADTQYF
TRBV5-1	.	TRBJ2-5	.	TGCGCCAGCAGCACCGCTCCCATGGGGGGCGTGACCCGAGAGACCCAGTACTTC	CASSTAPMGGVTRETQYF
TRBV7-3	TRBD2	TRBJ2-5	.	TGTGCCAGCAGTCTAGCGGCGGGAGAATGGGAGACCCAGTACTTC	CASSLAAGEWETQYF
TRBV7-9	TRBD1	TRBJ2-1	.	TGTGCCAGCAGCATAGGGACAGCTCAGAATGAGCAGTCCTTC	CASSIGTAQNEQSF
TRBV20-1	.	TRBJ2-5	many	TGCAGTGCTACGCAGGGCCCGCTATCCCAGTACTTC	CSATQGPLSQYF
TRBV20-1	.	TRBJ2-3	.	TGCACCTCCGGTAGTTTTCGTACAGATACGCAGTATTTT	CTSGSFRTDTQYF
TRBV12-3/TRBV12-4	.	TRBJ1-1	many	TGTGCCAGCAGTTTAGGGGGAGCTGAAGCTTTCTTT	CASSLGGAEAFF
TRBV12-3/TRBV12-4	.	TRBJ1-2	.	TGTGCCAGCAGTTTAAGAGGTGGGGCCAGTGGCTACACCTTC	CASSLRGGASGYTF
TRBV29-1	.	TRBJ2-5	.	TGCAGCGTTCAAACTTTAGGGGGAGGACGGGAGACCCAGTACTTC	CSVQTLGGGRETQYF
TRBV12-3/TRBV12-4	TRBD1	TRBJ2-2	.	TGTGCCAGCAGGGCAGGGGGCCCCGGGGAGCTGTTTTTT	CASRAGGPGELFF
TRBV28	.	TRBJ1-3	few	TGTGCCAGCAGTTCGGGGGGCTGGGCTGGAAACACCATATATTTT	CASSSGGWAGNTIYF
TRBV5-1	.	TRBJ1-4	few	TGCGCCAGCAGCGAGGGGACTGCAGTAGTGGCTAATGAAAAACTGTTTTTT	CASSEGTAVVANEKLFF
TRBV9	TRBD2	TRBJ2-1	.	TGTGCCAGCAGCGTGGATGGACTAGCGGGAGTTGAGCAGTTCTTC	CASSVDGLAGVEQFF
TRBV5-1	.	TRBJ2-5	few	TGCGCCAGCAGCTTGGCACCGGGACCCCAAGAGACCCAGTACTTC	CASSLAPGPQETQYF
TRBV5-1	.	TRBJ2-1	.	TGCGCCAGCAGCTTGGTAGGCGGCGCGGGATACAATGAGCAGTTCTTC	CASSLVGGAGYNEQFF
TRBV28	.	TRBJ1-3	.	TGTGCCAGCCGGGGGTCCTTCGGGGTTGTCGACACCATATATTTT	CASRGSFGVVDTIYF
TRBV5-1	TRBD1	TRBJ2-5	few	TGCGCCAGCAGCAGACCCCAGGGGGCGGAGACCCAGTACTTC	CASSRPQGAETQYF
TRBV12-3/TRBV12-4	.	TRBJ2-5	many	TGTGCCAGCAGTTTTTCGGGCTCCCCCGGCGGGACCCAGTACTTC	CASSFSGSPGGTQYF
TRBV10-3	.	TRBJ2-2	many	TGTGCCAACTCCCAACAACTAGGACCCTTCGGGGAGCTGTTTTTT	CANSQQLGPFGELFF
TRBV10-3	.	TRBJ2-2	once	TGTGCCATCACCCCCGGGACGGAAAACACCGGGGAGCTGTTTTTT	CAITPGTENTGELFF
TRBV20-1	TRBD1	TRBJ1-2	many	TGCAGTGCTCCCCCCGGGAGGGGGCATGGCTACACCTTC	CSAPPGRGHGYTF
TRBV12-3/TRBV12-4	.	TRBJ1-4	.	TGTGCCAGCAGTCCAGCGGGGGGGCGCGTCTATGAAAAACTGTTTTTT	CASSPAGGRVYEKLFF
TRBV9	.	TRBJ1-6	.	TGTGCCAGCAGCGTAGACGGGGGGCCTTATTCACCCCTCCACTTT	CASSVDGGPYSPLHF
TRBV29-1	TRBD2	TRBJ2-1	many	TGCAGCGTTGCTGACCCGGGGACTAGCAATGAGCAGTTCTTC	CSVADPGTSNEQFF
TRBV7-2	TRBD1	TRBJ2-3	many	TGTGCCAGCAGCTCACCACCCGGGACAGGTCGTACAGATACGCAGTATTTT	CASSSPPGTGRTDTQYF
TRBV5-1	TRBD2	TRBJ2-1	.	TGCGCCAGCAGCTTCTCCGGGACTAGCGGGTCCAGCTCCTACAATGAGCAGTTCTTC	CASSFSGTSGSSSYNEQFF
TRBV11-2	.	TRBJ2-5	.	TGTGCCAGCAGCCCCCCGTATATGGAGACCCAGTACTTC	CASSPPYMETQYF
TRBV11-1	TRBD2	TRBJ2-3	.	TGTGCCAGCAGCTCCGGCCGGGACAGCGGGACTAGCGGGCAGTATTTT	CASSSGRDSGTSGQYF
TRBV7-8	TRBD2	TRBJ2-1	.	TGTGCCAGCAGCCTAAGCGGGGGGTACTCCTACAATGAGCAGTTCTTC	CASSLSGGYSYNEQFF
TRBV29-1	.	TRBJ2-3	few	TGCAGCGTTGGGGCGGAAGGCCGAACAGATACGCAGTATTTT	CSVGAEGRTDTQYF
TRBV12-3/TRBV12-4	TRBD1	TRBJ2-2	few	TGTGCCAGCAGTTCATTCGCCCGGGACAGGACCGGGGAGCTGTTTTTT	CASSSFARDRTGELFF
TRBV12-3/TRBV12-4	.	TRBJ2-1	few	TGTGCCAGCAGTTACGGCTACATCTACAATGAGCAGTTCTTC	CASSYGYIYNEQFF
TRBV6-2/TRBV6-3	.	TRBJ2-1	few	TGTGCCAGCAGTCGGGAGAAATACAATGAGCAGTTCTTC	CASSREKYNEQFF
TRBV7-8	.	TRBJ2-7	.	TGTGCCAGCAGCTTATACAGCCCTTCCTACGAGCAGTACTTC	CASSLYSPSYEQYF
TRBV24-1	TRBD1	TRBJ1-2	few	TGTGCCACCAGTGATCCGGGACAGATTAACTATGGCTACACCTTC	CATSDPGQINYGYTF
TRBV2	TRBD1	TRBJ2-1	few	TGTGCCAGCAGTTACCGGGACAGGTTGTTCTTC	CASSYRDRLFF